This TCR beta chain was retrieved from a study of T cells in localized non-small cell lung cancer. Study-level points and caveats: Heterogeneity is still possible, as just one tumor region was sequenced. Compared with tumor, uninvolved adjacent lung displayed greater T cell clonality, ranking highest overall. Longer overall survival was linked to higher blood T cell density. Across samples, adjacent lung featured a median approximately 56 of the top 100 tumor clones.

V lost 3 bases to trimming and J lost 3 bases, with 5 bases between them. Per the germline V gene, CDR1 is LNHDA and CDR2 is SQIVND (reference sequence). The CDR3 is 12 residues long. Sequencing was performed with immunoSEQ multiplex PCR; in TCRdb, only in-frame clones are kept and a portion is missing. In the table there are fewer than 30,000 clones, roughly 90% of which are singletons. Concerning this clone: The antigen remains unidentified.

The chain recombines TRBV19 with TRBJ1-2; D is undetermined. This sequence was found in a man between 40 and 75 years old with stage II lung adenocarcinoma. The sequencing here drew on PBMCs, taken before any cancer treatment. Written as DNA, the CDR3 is TGTGCCAGTAGTATTAAGGACTATGGCTACACCTTC. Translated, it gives CASSIKDYGYTF.